This T cell receptor beta chain was documented in a study of blood T cells in healthy people across ages. A second PCR of roughly 7 to 11 cycles used a sample-barcoded 5' primer and a J-beta primer mix. TCRdb analysed the 5' RACE reads with MiXCR anew, one entry per CDR3 protein. The data contain about 640,000 distinct CDR3 sequences, roughly 50% of them seen just once; the ten biggest clones take up around 37%. The V end lost 0 bases, the J end lost 7 bases, and 3 bases lay between the germline ends. Germline assignment: CDR1 KGHSH and CDR2 LQKENI. The CDR3 extends over 11 amino acids. Sequencing was carried out using blood. The gene calls are TRBV18 and TRBJ1-1; D gene ambiguous. The source is a man in his sixties in good health. The DNA of the CDR3 is TGTGCCAGCTCACCACCGGGTGAAGCTTTCTTT. Encoded protein: CASSPPGEAFF.